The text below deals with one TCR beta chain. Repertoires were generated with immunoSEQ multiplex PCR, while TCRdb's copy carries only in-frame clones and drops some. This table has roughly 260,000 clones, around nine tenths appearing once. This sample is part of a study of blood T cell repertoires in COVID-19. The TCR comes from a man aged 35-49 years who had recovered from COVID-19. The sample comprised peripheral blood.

The CDR3 coding sequence is TGTGCCAGCAGCCAAGATAGAGGGCTCGAGCAGTTCTTC. Protein product: CASSQDRGLEQFF. The gene calls are TRBV4-2 and TRBJ2-1; weak D call: TRBD2 (5 bases). The CDR3 is 13 amino acids. Per germline, CDR1 LGHNA and CDR2 YNFKEQ. Trimming stripped 0 bases from V and 10 bases from J, with 10 bases between.